This is a list of T cell receptor beta chains from one sample in a study of control samples from healthy donors and cancer patients. Repertoires were generated with immunoSEQ multiplex PCR, while TCRdb's copy carries only in-frame clones and drops some. The sample includes about 220,000 clones, around 94% of them seen just once. Sequences were obtained from blood. The receptors come from a man in his forties or fifties in good health. CDR3s include the opening cysteine and the closing phenylalanine or tryptophan. D genes are given only for firm matches.

J | V | D | CDR3
TRBJ1-2 | TRBV18 | TRBD1 | CASSQIQGDGYTF
TRBJ1-1 | TRBV6-2/TRBV6-3 | - | CASSRRLEAFF
TRBJ1-2 | TRBV19 | TRBD1 | CASSSRTGGLKGYTF
TRBJ2-1 | TRBV5-5 | TRBD2 | CASSFGGAESYNEQFF
TRBJ1-5 | TRBV5-1 | - | CASRWGEGVGQPQHF
TRBJ2-5 | TRBV7-9 | TRBD2 | CASSLVSGGQETQYF
TRBJ1-2 | TRBV28 | - | CASSLESLGSGGYTF
TRBJ2-3 | TRBV5-4 | - | CASSLVSGTDTQYF
TRBJ2-7 | TRBV28 | TRBD1 | CASRPQGTASYEQYF
TRBJ2-1 | TRBV5-1 | TRBD1 | CASRGTGISYNEQFF
TRBJ1-5 | TRBV20-1 | - | CSASPRIRGYSNQPQHF
TRBJ1-6 | TRBV11-2 | TRBD1 | CASSFSGGQPNNSPLHF
TRBJ1-3 | TRBV5-1 | TRBD1 | CASSFAGGFSGNTIYF
TRBJ2-7 | TRBV3-1/TRBV3-2 | - | CASRRGHQTYEQYF
TRBJ2-7 | TRBV7-6 | - | CASSLAPTLEQYF
TRBJ1-5 | TRBV2 | - | CASSGDSNQPQHF
TRBJ1-6 | TRBV18 | - | CASSPLSTAENSPLHF
TRBJ1-4 | TRBV10-2 | TRBD1 | CASTNGGTGESLRKLFF
TRBJ2-5 | TRBV4-2 | - | CASSPEHRDSLGTQYF
TRBJ2-7 | TRBV20-1 | - | CSASEGSYEQYF
TRBJ2-1 | TRBV18 | TRBD2 | CASSSEVAGYNEQFF
TRBJ1-3 | TRBV6-1 | - | CASSEFRYSGNTIYF
TRBJ1-1 | TRBV6-2/TRBV6-3 | - | CASSYSPHTEAFF
TRBJ1-1 | TRBV12-3/TRBV12-4 | - | CASSPIRGERAFF
TRBJ2-7 | TRBV12-3/TRBV12-4 | - | CASSLGSSYEQYF
TRBJ1-2 | TRBV7-2 | - | CASSPGRTNYGYTF
TRBJ2-5 | TRBV5-1 | - | CASSLGGEETQYF
TRBJ1-2 | TRBV6-5 | - | CASSYSIPDRGYGYTF
TRBJ1-3 | TRBV2 | TRBD1 | CAVGDRVRSGNTIYF
TRBJ2-1 | TRBV28 | - | CASTPGGFNEQFF
TRBJ1-2 | TRBV5-6 | - | CASSLGGNYGYTF
TRBJ2-1 | TRBV19 | TRBD2 | CASSIGSGGGNEQFF
TRBJ1-2 | TRBV5-5 | TRBD1 | CASSTGQGLDYGYTF
TRBJ2-1 | TRBV5-1 | - | CASSLTSSSYNEQFF
TRBJ1-4 | TRBV28 | - | CASSLGQNEKLFF
TRBJ2-3 | TRBV7-8 | - | CASSLEGGLQYF
TRBJ2-1 | TRBV9 | - | CASSVGRGSYNEQFF
TRBJ1-1 | TRBV18 | - | CASSPKGETEAFF
TRBJ1-5 | TRBV3-1/TRBV3-2 | - | CASSQQGGEPQHF
TRBJ1-2 | TRBV7-9 | - | CASSISGGYGYTF
TRBJ1-5 | TRBV6-6 | - | CASSYMGYNQPQHF
TRBJ2-6 | TRBV5-1 | - | CASSLVPGNMANVLTF
TRBJ1-4 | TRBV27 | - | CASSLGRAHEKLFF
TRBJ2-1 | TRBV28 | TRBD1 | CASIPPGTGGHEQFF
TRBJ1-1 | TRBV5-1 | TRBD1 | CASSFNRGEEWNTEAFF
TRBJ2-6 | TRBV9 | - | CASSGWRKGPCRPF
TRBJ1-1 | TRBV19 | - | CASSFRGLTEAFF
TRBJ1-1 | TRBV19 | TRBD1 | CASSPYRGTEAFF